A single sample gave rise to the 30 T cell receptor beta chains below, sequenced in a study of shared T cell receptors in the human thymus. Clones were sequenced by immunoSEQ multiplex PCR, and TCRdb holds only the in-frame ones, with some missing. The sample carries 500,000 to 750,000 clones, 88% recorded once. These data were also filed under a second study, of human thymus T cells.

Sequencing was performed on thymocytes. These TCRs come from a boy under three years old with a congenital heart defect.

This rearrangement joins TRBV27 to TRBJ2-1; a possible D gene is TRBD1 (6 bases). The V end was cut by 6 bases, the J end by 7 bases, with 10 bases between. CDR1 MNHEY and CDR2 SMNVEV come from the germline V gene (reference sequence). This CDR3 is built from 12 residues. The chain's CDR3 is CASRPRGNEQFF. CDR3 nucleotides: TGTGCCAGCAGGCCCAGGGGTAATGAGCAGTTCTTC.

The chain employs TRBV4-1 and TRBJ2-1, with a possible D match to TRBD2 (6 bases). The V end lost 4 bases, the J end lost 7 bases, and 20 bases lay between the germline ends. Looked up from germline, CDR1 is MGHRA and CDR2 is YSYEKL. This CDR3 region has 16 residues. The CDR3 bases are TGCGCCAGCAGCCCCCCCCACGGGAGACCCTCGAATGAGCAGTTCTTC. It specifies CASSPPHGRPSNEQFF.

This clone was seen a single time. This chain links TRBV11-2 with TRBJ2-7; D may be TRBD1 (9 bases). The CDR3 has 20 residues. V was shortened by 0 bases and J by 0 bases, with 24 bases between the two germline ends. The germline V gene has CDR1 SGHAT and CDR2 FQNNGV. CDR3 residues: CASSLEQGARGSGASYEQYF. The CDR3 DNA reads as TGTGCCAGCAGCTTAGAACAGGGGGCGCGGGGTAGCGGGGCCTCCTACGAGCAGTACTTC.

The CDR3 region has the DNA TGTGCCAGCAGAAACGTTAGCGGGACCCAAAACATTCAGTACTTC. Amino acid sequence: CASRNVSGTQNIQYF. J is TRBJ2-4 and V is TRBV6-5, with 8 positions matching TRBD2. Germline assignment: CDR1 MNHEY and CDR2 SVGAGI. V gave up 6 bases and J gave up 5 bases; unmatched junction bases: 9. CDR3 length: 15 amino acids.

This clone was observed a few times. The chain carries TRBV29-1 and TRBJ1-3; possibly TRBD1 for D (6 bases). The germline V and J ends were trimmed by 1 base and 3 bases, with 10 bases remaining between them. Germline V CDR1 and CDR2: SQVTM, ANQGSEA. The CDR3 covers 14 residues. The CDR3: CSVEAGAGGNTIYF. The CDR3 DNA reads TGCAGCGTTGAAGCAGGGGCCGGTGGAAACACCATATATTTT.

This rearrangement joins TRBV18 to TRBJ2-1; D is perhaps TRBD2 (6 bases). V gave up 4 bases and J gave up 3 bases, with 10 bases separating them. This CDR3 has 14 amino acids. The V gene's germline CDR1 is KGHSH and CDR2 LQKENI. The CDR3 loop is CASSLSSDYNEQFF. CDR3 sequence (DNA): TGTGCCAGCTCACTATCTAGCGACTACAATGAGCAGTTCTTC.

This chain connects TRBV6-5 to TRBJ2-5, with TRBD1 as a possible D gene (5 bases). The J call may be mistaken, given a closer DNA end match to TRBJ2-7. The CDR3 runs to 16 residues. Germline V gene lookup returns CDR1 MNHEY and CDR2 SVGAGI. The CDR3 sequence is CASSYHTGSHPYEQYF. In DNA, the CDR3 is TGTGCCAGCAGTTACCATACAGGTTCCCATCCCTACGAGCAGTACTTC.

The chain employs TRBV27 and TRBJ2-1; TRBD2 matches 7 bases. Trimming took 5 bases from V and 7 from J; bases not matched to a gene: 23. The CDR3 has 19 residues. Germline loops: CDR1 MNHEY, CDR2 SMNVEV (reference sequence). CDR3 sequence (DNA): TGTGCCAGCAGTCTCAAAATAGGTGGTAGGCTAGCGGTATGGAATGAGCAGTTCTTC. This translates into CASSLKIGGRLAVWNEQFF.

This CDR3 reads CAWSHRDYRRETQYF. CDR3 in DNA: TGTGCCTGGAGCCACAGGGACTACCGTCGAGAGACCCAGTACTTC. V and J are TRBV30 and TRBJ2-5; TRBD2 is a possible D gene (7 bases). The germline V and J ends were trimmed by 3 bases and 4 bases, with 18 bases remaining between them. Germline loops: CDR1 GTSNPN, CDR2 SVGIG (reference sequence). This CDR3 spans 15 amino acids.

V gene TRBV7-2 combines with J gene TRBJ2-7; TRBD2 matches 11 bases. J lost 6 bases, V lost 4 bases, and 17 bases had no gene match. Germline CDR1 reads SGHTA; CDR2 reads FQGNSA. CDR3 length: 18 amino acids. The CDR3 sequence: CASSSLLHLAGGQGEQYF. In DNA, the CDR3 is TGTGCCAGCAGCTCCTTACTTCACCTAGCGGGAGGACAGGGCGAGCAGTACTTC.

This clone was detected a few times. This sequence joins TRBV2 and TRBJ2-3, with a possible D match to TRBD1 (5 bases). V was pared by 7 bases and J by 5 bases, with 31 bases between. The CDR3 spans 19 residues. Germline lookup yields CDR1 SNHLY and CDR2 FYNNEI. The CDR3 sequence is CASIPPPYSALGERDTQYF. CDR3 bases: TGTGCCAGCATTCCTCCGCCGTACAGCGCTCTAGGGGAAAGAGATACGCAGTATTTT.

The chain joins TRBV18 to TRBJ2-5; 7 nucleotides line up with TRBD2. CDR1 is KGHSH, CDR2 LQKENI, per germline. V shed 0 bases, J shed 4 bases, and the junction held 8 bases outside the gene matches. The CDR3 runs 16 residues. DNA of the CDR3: TGTGCCAGCTCACCACCACGGACTAGTGGGGGAGAGACCCAGTACTTC. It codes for CASSPPRTSGGETQYF.

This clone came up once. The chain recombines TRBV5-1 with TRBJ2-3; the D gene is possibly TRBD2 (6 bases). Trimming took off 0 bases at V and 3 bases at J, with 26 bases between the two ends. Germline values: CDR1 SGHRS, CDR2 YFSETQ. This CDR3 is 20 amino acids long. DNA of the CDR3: TGCGCCAGCAGCTTGGGCCTCCCGGGACCCACCGGGGAGGTTACAGATACGCAGTATTTT. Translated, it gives CASSLGLPGPTGEVTDTQYF.

In DNA form, the CDR3 reads TGTGCCAGCAAAGGGAGGGGAGGCCGGCCCCAGCATTTT. It is translated as CASKGRGGRPQHF. The rearrangement joins TRBV28 to TRBJ1-5; D may be TRBD1 (5 bases). Germline CDR1 reads MDHEN; CDR2 reads SYDVKM. V shed 7 bases and J shed 9 bases, with 16 bases lying between them. The CDR3 sequence is 13 residues long. The whole variable domain, remainder taken from reference TRBV28 and TRBJ1-5, is DVKVTQSSRYLVKRTGEKVFLECVQDMDHENMFWYRQDPGLGLRLIYFSYDVKMKEKGDIPEGYSVSREKKERFSLILESASTNQTSMYLCASKGRGGRPQHFGDGTRLSIL.

CDR3 loop: CASSHGLAGVLHNEQFF. The CDR3 region has the DNA TGCGCCAGCAGCCACGGACTAGCGGGAGTCCTCCACAATGAGCAGTTCTTC. The chain joins TRBV4-3 to TRBJ2-1, with TRBD2 matching over 13 bases. V gave up 3 bases and J gave up 5 bases; unmatched junction bases: 7. This CDR3 has 17 residues. Per germline, CDR1 LGHNA and CDR2 YSLEER.

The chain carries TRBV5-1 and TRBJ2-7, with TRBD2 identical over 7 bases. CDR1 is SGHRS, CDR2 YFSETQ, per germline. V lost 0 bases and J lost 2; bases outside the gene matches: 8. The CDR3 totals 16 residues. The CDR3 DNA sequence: TGCGCCAGCAGCTTGGCCGAGGTAGCGGGCCCCTACGAGCAGTACTTC. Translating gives CASSLAEVAGPYEQYF.

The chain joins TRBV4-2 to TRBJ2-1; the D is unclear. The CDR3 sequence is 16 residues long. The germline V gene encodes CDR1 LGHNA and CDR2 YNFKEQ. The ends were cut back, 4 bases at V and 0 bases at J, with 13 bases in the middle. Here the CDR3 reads CASSPRSRSSYNEQFF. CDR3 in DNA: TGTGCCAGCAGCCCCCGCTCTAGGAGCTCCTACAATGAGCAGTTCTTC.

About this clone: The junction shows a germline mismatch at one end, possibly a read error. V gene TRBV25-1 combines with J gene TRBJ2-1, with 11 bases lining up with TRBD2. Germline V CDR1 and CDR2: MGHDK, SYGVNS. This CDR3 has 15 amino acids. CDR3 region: CDSSDVAGGRNEQFF. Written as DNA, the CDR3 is TGTGACAGCAGTGACGTAGCGGGAGGGAGGAATGAGCAGTTCTTC.

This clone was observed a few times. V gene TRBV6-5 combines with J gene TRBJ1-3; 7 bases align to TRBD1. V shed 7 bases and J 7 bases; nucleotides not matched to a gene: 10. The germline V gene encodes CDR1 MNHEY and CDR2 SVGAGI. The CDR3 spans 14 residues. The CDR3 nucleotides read TGTGCCAGCACCCAACAGGGGACGGCGAACACCATATATTTT. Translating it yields CASTQQGTANTIYF.

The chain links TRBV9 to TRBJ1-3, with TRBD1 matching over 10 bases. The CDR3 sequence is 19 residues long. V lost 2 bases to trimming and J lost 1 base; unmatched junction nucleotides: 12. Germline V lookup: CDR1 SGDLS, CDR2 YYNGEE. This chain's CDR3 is CASSVGALTGGESGNTIYF. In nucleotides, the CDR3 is TGTGCCAGCAGCGTGGGAGCCTTGACAGGGGGCGAATCTGGAAACACCATATATTTT.

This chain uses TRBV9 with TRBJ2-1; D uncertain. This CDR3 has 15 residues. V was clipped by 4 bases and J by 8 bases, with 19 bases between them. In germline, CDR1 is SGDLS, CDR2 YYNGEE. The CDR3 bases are TGTGCCAGCAGCCCCCTCGAGAGGTTCCGCGATGAGCAGTTCTTC. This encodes CASSPLERFRDEQFF.

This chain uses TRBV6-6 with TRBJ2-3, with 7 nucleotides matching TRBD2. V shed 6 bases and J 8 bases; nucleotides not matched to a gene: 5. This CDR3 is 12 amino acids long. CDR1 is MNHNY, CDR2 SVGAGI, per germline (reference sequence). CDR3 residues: CASSLTSATQYF. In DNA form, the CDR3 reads TGTGCCAGCAGCCTTACTAGCGCTACGCAGTATTTT.

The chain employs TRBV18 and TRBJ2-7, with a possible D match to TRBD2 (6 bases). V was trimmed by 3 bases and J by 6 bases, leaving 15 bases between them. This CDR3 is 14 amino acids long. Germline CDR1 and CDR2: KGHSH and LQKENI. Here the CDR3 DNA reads TGTGCCAGCTCACCCGCGGCAGGGAGGCTCGAGCAGTACTTC. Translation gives CASSPAAGRLEQYF.

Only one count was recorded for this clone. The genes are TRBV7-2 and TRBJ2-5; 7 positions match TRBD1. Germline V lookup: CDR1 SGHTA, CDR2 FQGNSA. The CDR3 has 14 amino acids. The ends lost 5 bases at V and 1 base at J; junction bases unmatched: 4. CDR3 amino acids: CASSAWDSQETQYF. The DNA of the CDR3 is TGTGCCAGCAGCGCCTGGGACAGCCAAGAGACCCAGTACTTC.

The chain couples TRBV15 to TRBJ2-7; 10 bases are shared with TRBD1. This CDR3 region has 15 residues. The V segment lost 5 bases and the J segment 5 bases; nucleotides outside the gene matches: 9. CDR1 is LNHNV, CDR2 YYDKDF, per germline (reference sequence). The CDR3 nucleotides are TGTGCCACCAGCCCCCGTCCTGGACAGGGGGACGAGCAGTACTTC. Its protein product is CATSPRPGQGDEQYF.

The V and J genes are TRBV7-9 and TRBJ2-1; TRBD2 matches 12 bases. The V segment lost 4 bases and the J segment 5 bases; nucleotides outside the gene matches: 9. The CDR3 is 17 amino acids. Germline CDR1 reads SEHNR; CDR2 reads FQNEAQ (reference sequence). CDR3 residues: CASSSTSGRRKDNEQFF. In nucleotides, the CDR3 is TGTGCCAGCAGCTCTACTAGCGGGAGGAGGAAGGACAATGAGCAGTTCTTC.

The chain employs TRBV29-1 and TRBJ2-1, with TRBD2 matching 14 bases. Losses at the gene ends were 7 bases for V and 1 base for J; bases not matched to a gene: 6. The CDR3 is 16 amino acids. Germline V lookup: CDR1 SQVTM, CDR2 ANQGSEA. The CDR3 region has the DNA TGCAGCGCTGGACTAGCGGGAGGAAGTTCCTACAATGAGCAGTTCTTC. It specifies CSAGLAGGSSYNEQFF.

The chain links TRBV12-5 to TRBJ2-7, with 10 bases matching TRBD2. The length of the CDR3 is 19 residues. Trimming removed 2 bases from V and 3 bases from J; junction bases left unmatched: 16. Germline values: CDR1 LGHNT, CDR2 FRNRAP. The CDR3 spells CASGLPKDGPGTSVYEQYF. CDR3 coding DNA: TGTGCTAGTGGTTTGCCCAAAGACGGACCCGGGACTAGCGTCTACGAGCAGTACTTC. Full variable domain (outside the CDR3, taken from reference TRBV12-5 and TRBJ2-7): DARVTQTPRHKVTEMGQEVTMRCQPILGHNTVFWYRQTMMQGLELLAYFRNRAPLDDSGMPKDRFSAEMPDATLATLKIQPSEPRDSAVYFCASGLPKDGPGTSVYEQYFGPGTRLTVT.

The CDR3 reads CASSLGQDGHEQYF. Written as DNA, the CDR3 is TGTGCCAGCAGCTTGGGACAGGATGGGCACGAGCAGTACTTC. V gene TRBV5-6 combines with J gene TRBJ2-7; TRBD1 is a possible D gene (6 bases). Trimming stripped 0 bases from V and 5 bases from J, with 12 bases between. CDR3 size: 14 residues. Germline CDR1 reads SGHDT; CDR2 reads YYEEEE.

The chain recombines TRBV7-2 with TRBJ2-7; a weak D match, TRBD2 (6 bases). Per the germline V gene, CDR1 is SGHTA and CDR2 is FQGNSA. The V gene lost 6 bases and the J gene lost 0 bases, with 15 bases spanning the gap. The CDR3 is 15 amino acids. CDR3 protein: CASRPASDSSYEQYF. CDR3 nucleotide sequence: TGTGCCAGCAGGCCAGCTAGCGACAGCTCCTACGAGCAGTACTTC.